The 28 T cell receptor beta chains listed next were all sequenced from one sample in a study of cytomegalovirus exposure and HLA in healthy donors. PCR involved 60 Vbeta and 13 Jbeta primers. Method: immunoSEQ multiplex PCR; TCRdb's copy keeps in-frame clones and lacks some. The sample shows approximately 170,000 clones, over 75% of them seen only once. Sequenced: PBMCs. The origin of the receptors is a man aged 45-65 years in good health and CMV-seropositive.

V gene TRBV7-2 combines with J gene TRBJ2-1; D possibly corresponds to TRBD2 (6 bases). V lost 4 bases and J 5 bases, leaving 15 bases between the germline ends. Germline CDR1 is SGHTA and CDR2 is FQGNSA. The CDR3 extends over 15 amino acids. The CDR3 region is CASSSLGLYNNEQFF. In DNA form, the CDR3 reads TGTGCCAGCAGCTCTTTGGGACTTTACAACAATGAGCAGTTCTTC.

The rearrangement links TRBV4-3 to TRBJ2-1; TRBD2 matches 7 bases. Trimming cost V 0 bases and J 4 bases; bases outside gene matches: 3. The CDR3 extends over 15 amino acids. Germline assignment: CDR1 LGHNA and CDR2 YSLEER. Written as DNA, the CDR3 is TGCGCCAGCAGCCAAGAACTAGCGCTTTACAATGAGCAGTTCTTC. Translated, it gives CASSQELALYNEQFF.

The CDR3: CASSLEGVAEQYF. The CDR3 region has the DNA TGTGCCAGCAGCTTGGAGGGGGTCGCCGAGCAGTACTTC. The rearrangement links TRBV5-6 to TRBJ2-7, with TRBD1 as a possible D gene (6 bases). Trimming removed 0 bases at V and 6 bases at J, with 10 bases between. The CDR3 covers 13 residues. Germline-derived CDR1 and CDR2 are SGHDT and YYEEEE. The variable domain in full, with the rest retrieved from reference TRBV5-6 and TRBJ2-7, is DAGVTQSPTHLIKTRGQQVTLRCSPKSGHDTVSWYQQALGQGPQFIFQYYEEEERQRGNFPDRFSGHQFPNYSSELNVNALLLGDSALYLCASSLEGVAEQYFGPGTRLTVT.

This clone has only one observation. The same CDR3 also results from other DNA sequences found in this sample. The rearrangement links TRBV7-9 to TRBJ2-7, with D tentatively TRBD2 (6 bases). The CDR3 is 13 amino acids. Trimming took 1 base from V and 4 from J, leaving 8 bases between them. Germline-derived CDR1 and CDR2 are SEHNR and FQNEAQ (reference sequence). CDR3 coding DNA: TGTGCCAGCAGCTTAGTCGGGGGATACGAGCAGTACTTC. This codes for CASSLVGGYEQYF.

The chain has TRBV5-6 and TRBJ1-2; 7 bases map to TRBD1. The CDR3 is 15 residues long. Germline V gene data show CDR1 as SGHDT and CDR2 as YYEEEE. Unmatched junction bases numbered 6, after V lost 4 bases and J lost 0 bases. The DNA of the CDR3 is TGTGCCAGCAGCGGGGGACAGATAGCTAACTATGGCTACACCTTC. It translates to CASSGGQIANYGYTF.

The V call is TRBV27, the J call TRBJ1-6, with TRBD1 identical over 8 bases. With 4 bases clipped from V and 10 bases from J, the junction kept 6 bases outside the gene matches. CDR3 size: 14 residues. Germline CDR1 MNHEY, CDR2 SMNVEV (reference sequence). CDR3 loop: CASSWDRFRSPLHF. The CDR3 region has the DNA TGTGCCAGCAGTTGGGACAGGTTCAGGTCACCCCTCCACTTT.

This rearrangement joins TRBV27 to TRBJ2-3, with 9 bases matching TRBD2. Looked up from germline, CDR1 is MNHEY and CDR2 is SMNVEV (reference sequence). Trimming at V came to 5 bases and at J to 4 bases, leaving 10 bases not matched to a gene. This CDR3 comprises 16 residues. The chain's CDR3 is CASSPTRGLASDTQYF. For the CDR3, the DNA is TGTGCCAGCAGTCCGACCCGGGGACTAGCTTCAGATACGCAGTATTTT.

The chain links TRBV30 to TRBJ2-1, with a tentative D call TRBD2 (6 bases). From germline, CDR1 is GTSNPN and CDR2 SVGIG (reference sequence). The CDR3 is made up of 18 amino acids. V lost 3 bases, J lost 1 base, and 22 bases lay in between. The DNA for the CDR3 is TGTGCCTGGAGCGATTTGGGGGGAGCCTCACTATCCTACAATGAGCAGTTCTTC. Translation gives CAWSDLGGASLSYNEQFF.

The chain carries TRBV5-6 and TRBJ1-1; 7 positions agree with TRBD1. Trimming cost V 4 bases and J 7 bases; bases outside gene matches: 7. The CDR3 is 13 amino acids. Germline lookup yields CDR1 SGHDT and CDR2 YYEEEE. CDR3 sequence (DNA): TGTGCCAGCAGCGAAGGGACAGAATATGAAGCTTTCTTT. Protein sequence: CASSEGTEYEAFF. Using reference TRBV5-6 and TRBJ1-1 for the parts outside the CDR3, the full variable domain is DAGVTQSPTHLIKTRGQQVTLRCSPKSGHDTVSWYQQALGQGPQFIFQYYEEEERQRGNFPDRFSGHQFPNYSSELNVNALLLGDSALYLCASSEGTEYEAFFGQGTRLTVV.

The chain employs TRBV5-6 and TRBJ2-5; 8 bases line up with TRBD1. Judging by the DNA end, TRBJ2-7 fits better; the J call may be wrong. The CDR3 runs 14 residues. Germline loops: CDR1 SGHDT, CDR2 YYEEEE. For the CDR3, the DNA is TGTGCCAGCAACCCCGGGACAGGCTCCTACGAGCAGTACTTC. Its protein is CASNPGTGSYEQYF.

The chain has TRBV5-4 and TRBJ2-5; possible D gene TRBD1, 5 bases. The CDR3 covers 15 residues. Germline values: CDR1 SGHNT, CDR2 YYREEE (reference sequence). V lost 4 bases to trimming and J lost 7 bases, with 20 bases between them. CDR3 loop: CASSHGQEADGTQYF. The CDR3 region has the DNA TGTGCCAGCAGCCACGGACAAGAGGCTGATGGGACCCAGTACTTC.

The V call is TRBV18, the J call TRBJ2-7; 8 nucleotides align to TRBD2. The CDR3 consists of 15 residues. Looked up from germline, CDR1 is KGHSH and CDR2 is LQKENI. V trimming: 3 bases; J trimming: 5 bases; junction bases outside the gene matches: 9. The DNA of the CDR3 is TGTGCCAGCTCACCCCCGGGACTAGGCAAGCACGAGCAGTACTTC. Its protein is CASSPPGLGKHEQYF.

The chain employs TRBV5-1 and TRBJ1-3; the D is unclear. Trimming shortened V by 4 bases and J by 3 bases, and 14 bases separated the two germline ends. CDR3 length: 15 residues. Germline V gene data show CDR1 as SGHRS and CDR2 as YFSETQ. CDR3: CASSPGLADGNTIYF. The CDR3 region has the DNA TGCGCCAGCAGCCCCGGGTTGGCGGATGGAAACACCATATATTTT.

The V call is TRBV30, the J call TRBJ2-6, with D possibly TRBD2 on 5 matching bases. CDR3 length: 15 amino acids. V was cut by 0 bases and J by 3 bases, with 9 bases left in between. Germline V gene data show CDR1 as GTSNPN and CDR2 as SVGIG (reference sequence). CDR3 in amino acids: CAWSVTGFGANVLTF. DNA of the CDR3: TGTGCCTGGAGTGTAACGGGGTTTGGGGCCAACGTCCTGACTTTC. Supplemented by reference TRBV30 and TRBJ2-6, the full variable domain reads SQTIHQWPATLVQPVGSPLSLECTVEGTSNPNLYWYRQAAGRGLQLLFYSVGIGQISSEVPQNLSASRPQDRQFILSSKKLLLSDSGFYLCAWSVTGFGANVLTFGAGSRLTVL.

The gene calls are TRBV7-9 and TRBJ1-4; D possibly corresponds to TRBD1 (6 bases). V was pared by 4 bases and J by 2 bases, with 11 bases between. This CDR3 spans 15 amino acids. The V gene's germline CDR1 is SEHNR and CDR2 FQNEAQ (reference sequence). DNA for the CDR3: TGTGCCAGCAGCTCACAGGGTGTTACTAATGAAAAACTGTTTTTT. This translates into CASSSQGVTNEKLFF.

A remark on this clone: At one end, the junction sequence differs from germline, possibly due to a read error. The J gene is TRBJ2-7, the V gene TRBV18; D is uncertain. Germline V lookup: CDR1 KGHSH, CDR2 LQKENI. The length of the CDR3 is 13 residues. The CDR3, as DNA: TGTGTCAGCTCACCTGGGCAGGCCCACGAGCAGTACTTC. Translating gives CVSSPGQAHEQYF.

The chain uses TRBV5-4 and TRBJ2-5; D gene unclear. The CDR3 consists of 14 residues. V was shortened by 4 bases and J by 2 bases, with 12 bases between the two germline ends. Germline CDR1 SGHNT, CDR2 YYREEE (reference sequence). The DNA of the CDR3 is TGTGCCAGCAGCATCCCAGGTCCGCAAGAGACCCAGTACTTC. Translating gives CASSIPGPQETQYF.

The CDR3 nucleotides read TGTGCCAGCAGCACCGGACTAGCGGGCACAGATACGCAGTATTTT. Translation: CASSTGLAGTDTQYF. The J gene is TRBJ2-3, the V gene TRBV4-2, with 10 bases fitting TRBD2. Germline assignment: CDR1 LGHNA and CDR2 YNFKEQ. The J segment lost 1 base and the V segment lost 5 bases, leaving 3 bases of the junction unmatched. The CDR3 extends over 15 amino acids.

The chain couples TRBV28 to TRBJ2-7, with 11 positions matching TRBD2. The CDR3 length is 14 residues. V lost 5 bases and J lost 3; bases outside the gene matches: 3. Germline values: CDR1 MDHEN, CDR2 SYDVKM. In nucleotides, the CDR3 is TGTGCCAGCAGTGCACTAGCGGGGGTCTACGAGCAGTACTTC. Its translation is CASSALAGVYEQYF.

V gene TRBV6-4 combines with J gene TRBJ2-1, with D possibly matching TRBD2 (6 bases). Germline CDR1 is MRHNA and CDR2 is SNTAGT. This CDR3 region has 13 residues. Trimming cost V 6 bases and J 12 bases, with 18 bases left between them. The CDR3 DNA reads as TGTGCCAGCAGCTCTCTAGCGTATGGGGTGCAGTTCTTC. Protein: CASSSLAYGVQFF.

This chain joins TRBV7-8 and TRBJ1-2, with D perhaps matching TRBD1 (5 bases). V lost 1 base to trimming and J lost 5 bases, with 17 bases between them. Germline CDR1 SGHVS, CDR2 FQNEAQ. The CDR3 contains 16 residues. CDR3 region: CASSLDGMGRIYGYTF. The CDR3, as DNA: TGTGCCAGCAGCTTAGACGGTATGGGGCGCATATATGGCTACACCTTC.

The chain carries TRBV10-3 and TRBJ1-2, with 9 nucleotides matching TRBD1. Germline assignment: CDR1 ENHRY and CDR2 SYGVKD. The CDR3 loop spans 16 amino acids. Losses at the gene ends were 7 bases for V and 6 bases for J; bases not matched to a gene: 15. The CDR3 loop reads CAINSGQGAPVNGYTF. The CDR3 nucleotides are TGTGCCATCAACTCGGGACAGGGAGCCCCAGTAAATGGCTACACCTTC.

The chain has TRBV28 and TRBJ2-3; possibly TRBD2 for D (6 bases). The CDR3 runs 14 residues. V lost 7 bases, J lost 2 bases, and 13 bases lay in between. The germline gives CDR1 MDHEN, CDR2 SYDVKM. The CDR3 DNA follows: TGTGCCAGCACTCCCGGGGGAATCACAGATACGCAGTATTTT. Translating gives CASTPGGITDTQYF.

V and J are TRBV2 and TRBJ2-1; TRBD2 agrees at 9 bases. CDR3 length: 15 residues. V was pared by 2 bases and J by 4 bases, with 3 bases of the junction left unmatched. Germline V gives CDR1 SNHLY, CDR2 FYNNEI. The CDR3 nucleotides are TGTGCCAGCAGTGAAAGCGGGGGGTCTTACAATGAGCAGTTCTTC. It is translated as CASSESGGSYNEQFF.

This clone came up a few times. The chain recombines TRBV5-6 with TRBJ1-5; D ambiguous. This CDR3 is 14 amino acids long. Germline lookup yields CDR1 SGHDT and CDR2 YYEEEE. Between the trimmed V and J ends, which lost 6 bases and 0 bases, there was a span of 10 bases. In nucleotides, the CDR3 is TGTGCCAGCACCTCCGGTCCTAGCAATCAGCCCCAGCATTTT. Translating it yields CASTSGPSNQPQHF.

This clone was observed a single time. The chain is built from TRBV6-5 and TRBJ2-7, with D unresolved. V lost 5 bases and J lost 0, with 11 bases in between. The germline V gene has CDR1 MNHEY and CDR2 SVGAGI. CDR3 length: 14 residues. CDR3 amino acids: CASSQTTYSYEQYF. The CDR3 DNA sequence: TGTGCCAGCAGTCAAACTACTTACTCCTACGAGCAGTACTTC.

The V gene is TRBV30, the J gene TRBJ1-5; D not resolved. CDR3 length: 13 amino acids. V lost 2 bases and J 3 bases, leaving 8 bases between the germline ends. The germline V gene encodes CDR1 GTSNPN and CDR2 SVGIG (reference sequence). CDR3 sequence: CAWSPGYNQPQHF. For the CDR3, the DNA is TGTGCCTGGAGTCCGGGGTACAATCAGCCCCAGCATTTT.

The rearrangement uses TRBV5-6 and TRBJ1-3; TRBD1 might be the D (6 bases). The CDR3 length is 14 residues. CDR1 and CDR2 from the germline V gene are SGHDT and YYEEEE. V lost 2 bases and J 7 bases, leaving 13 bases between the germline ends. This CDR3 is CASSFQGLGNTIYF. The CDR3 DNA follows: TGTGCCAGCAGCTTCCAGGGGCTGGGTAACACCATATATTTT.